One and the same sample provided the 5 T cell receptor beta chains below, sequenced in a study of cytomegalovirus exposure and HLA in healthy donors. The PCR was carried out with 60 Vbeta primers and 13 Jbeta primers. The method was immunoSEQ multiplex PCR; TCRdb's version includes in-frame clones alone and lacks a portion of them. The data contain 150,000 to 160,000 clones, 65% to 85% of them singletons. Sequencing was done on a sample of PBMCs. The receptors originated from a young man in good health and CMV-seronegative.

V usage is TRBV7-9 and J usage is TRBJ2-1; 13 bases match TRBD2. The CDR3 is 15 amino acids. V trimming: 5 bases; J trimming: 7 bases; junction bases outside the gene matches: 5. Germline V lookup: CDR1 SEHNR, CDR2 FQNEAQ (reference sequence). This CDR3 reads CASSNTSGGANEQFF. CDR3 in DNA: TGTGCCAGCAGCAACACTAGCGGGGGGGCTAATGAGCAGTTCTTC.

This chain's CDR3 is CASSERGLASGNTIYF. The CDR3 DNA follows: TGTGCCAGCAGTGAACGCGGATTAGCCTCTGGAAACACCATATATTTT. V usage is TRBV6-1 and J usage is TRBJ1-3; D gene unclear. Trimming pared 2 bases from V and 0 bases from J, leaving 11 bases between. Germline values: CDR1 MNHNS, CDR2 SASEGT. CDR3 size: 16 residues.

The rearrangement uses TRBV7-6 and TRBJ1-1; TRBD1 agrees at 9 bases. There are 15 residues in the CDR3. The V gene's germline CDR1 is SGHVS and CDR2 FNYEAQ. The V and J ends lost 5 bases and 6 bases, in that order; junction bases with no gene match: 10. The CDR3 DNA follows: TGTGCCAGCAGCGCTCAGGGACAGGGTGACGCTGAAGCTTTCTTT. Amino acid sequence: CASSAQGQGDAEAFF.

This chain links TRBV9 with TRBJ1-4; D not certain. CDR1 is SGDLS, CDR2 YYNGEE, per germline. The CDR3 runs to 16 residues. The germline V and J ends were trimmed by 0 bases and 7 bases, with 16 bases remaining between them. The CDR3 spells CASSVGGGEFGEKLFF. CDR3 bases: TGTGCCAGCAGCGTAGGGGGTGGGGAGTTCGGTGAAAAACTGTTTTTT.

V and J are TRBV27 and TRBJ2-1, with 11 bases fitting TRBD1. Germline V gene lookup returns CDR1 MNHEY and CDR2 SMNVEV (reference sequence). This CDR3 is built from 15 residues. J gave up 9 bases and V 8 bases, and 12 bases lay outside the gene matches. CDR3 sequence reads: CASGNRDRGVREQFF. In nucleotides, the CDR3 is TGTGCCAGCGGAAACCGGGACAGGGGGGTACGTGAGCAGTTCTTC.